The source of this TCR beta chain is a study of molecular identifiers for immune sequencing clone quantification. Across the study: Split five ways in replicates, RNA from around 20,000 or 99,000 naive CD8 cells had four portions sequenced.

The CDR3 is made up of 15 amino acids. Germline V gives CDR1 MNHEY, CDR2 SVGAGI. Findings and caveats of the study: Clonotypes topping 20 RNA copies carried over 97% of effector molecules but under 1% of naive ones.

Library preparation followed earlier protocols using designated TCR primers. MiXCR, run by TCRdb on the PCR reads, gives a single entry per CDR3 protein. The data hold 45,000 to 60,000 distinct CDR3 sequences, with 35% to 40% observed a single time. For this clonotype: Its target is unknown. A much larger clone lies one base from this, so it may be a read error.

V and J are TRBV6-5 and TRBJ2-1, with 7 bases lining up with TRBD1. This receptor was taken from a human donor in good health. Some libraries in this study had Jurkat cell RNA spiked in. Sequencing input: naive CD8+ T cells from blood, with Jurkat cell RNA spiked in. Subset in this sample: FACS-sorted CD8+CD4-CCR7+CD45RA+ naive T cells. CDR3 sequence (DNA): TGTGTCAGCAGAACCGGGACAGCCTCCTACAATGAGCAGTTCTTC. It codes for CVSRTGTASYNEQFF.